This TCR beta chain came from a study of T cells in Graves' hyperthyroidism and ophthalmopathy. In its sample, this clonotype was seen many times. No antigen is known for it. Overall study results and limits: Most expanded thyroid clonotypes above 0.001 recurred in blood. Ophthalmopathy and stable hyperthyroidism were told apart by a 13 V-J model.

Authors of the study amplified TCR beta CDR3 regions from RNA transcripts. TCR CDR3 regions were first amplified by RT-PCR with HTBI primers. TCRdb redid the calling of the multiplex PCR reads with MiXCR, one entry per CDR3 protein. This repertoire shows more than 450,000 distinct CDR3 sequences, 20% found once; its top ten account for 40% to 50%. This receptor was identified in a man between 40 and 49 years old with Graves' ophthalmopathy. The sequenced material came from blood.

The CDR3 coding sequence is TGTGCCAGCAGTCCCCGACAGGGCGGATTGACTGAAGCTTTCTTT. Its protein is CASSPRQGGLTEAFF. V gene TRBV2 combines with J gene TRBJ1-1; 7 nucleotides line up with TRBD1. CDR3 length: 15 amino acids. V lost 5 bases, J lost 5 bases, and 11 bases stayed unmatched. Germline V gene data show CDR1 as SNHLY and CDR2 as FYNNEI.